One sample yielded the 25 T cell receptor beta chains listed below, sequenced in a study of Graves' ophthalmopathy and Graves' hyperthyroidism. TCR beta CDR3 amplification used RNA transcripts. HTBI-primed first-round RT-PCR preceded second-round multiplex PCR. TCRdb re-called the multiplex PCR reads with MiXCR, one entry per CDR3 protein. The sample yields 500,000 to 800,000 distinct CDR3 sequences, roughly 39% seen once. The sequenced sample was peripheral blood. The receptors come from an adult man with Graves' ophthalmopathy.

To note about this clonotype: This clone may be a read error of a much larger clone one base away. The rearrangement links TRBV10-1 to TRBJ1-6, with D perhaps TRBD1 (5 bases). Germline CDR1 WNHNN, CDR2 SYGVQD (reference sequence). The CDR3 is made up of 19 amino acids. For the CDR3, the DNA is TGCGCCGGCAGTGAAGTTATTGGACAACTCCGCTCCTATAATTCACCCCTCCACTTT. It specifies CAGSEVIGQLRSYNSPLHF.

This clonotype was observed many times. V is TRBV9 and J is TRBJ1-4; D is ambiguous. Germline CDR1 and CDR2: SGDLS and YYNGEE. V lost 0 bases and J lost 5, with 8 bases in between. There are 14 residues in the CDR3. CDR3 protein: CASSVGGVNEKLFF. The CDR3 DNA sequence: TGTGCCAGCAGCGTAGGAGGAGTCAATGAAAAACTGTTTTTT.

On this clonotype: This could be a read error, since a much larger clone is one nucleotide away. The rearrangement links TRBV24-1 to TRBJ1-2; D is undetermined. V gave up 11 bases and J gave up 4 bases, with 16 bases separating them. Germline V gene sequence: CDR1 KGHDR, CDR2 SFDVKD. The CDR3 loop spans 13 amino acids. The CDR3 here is CASSDGSAYGYTF. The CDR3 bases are TGTGCCAGTAGTGATGGCAGCGCCTATGGCTACACCTTC.

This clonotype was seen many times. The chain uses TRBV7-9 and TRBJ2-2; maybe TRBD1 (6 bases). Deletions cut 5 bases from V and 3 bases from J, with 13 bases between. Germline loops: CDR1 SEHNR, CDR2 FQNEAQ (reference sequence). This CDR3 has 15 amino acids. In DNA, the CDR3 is TGTGCCAGCAGCCCCGACAGGAGTTACACCGGGGAGCTGTTTTTT. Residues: CASSPDRSYTGELFF.

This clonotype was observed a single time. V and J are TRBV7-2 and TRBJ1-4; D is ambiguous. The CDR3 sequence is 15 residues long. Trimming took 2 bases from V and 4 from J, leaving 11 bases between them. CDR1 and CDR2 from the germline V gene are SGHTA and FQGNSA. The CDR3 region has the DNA TGTGCCAGCAGCTTAATCGCGGTCGGTAATGAAAAACTGTTTTTT. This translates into CASSLIAVGNEKLFF. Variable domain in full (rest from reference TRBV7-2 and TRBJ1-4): GAGVSQSPSNKVTEKGKDVELRCDPISGHTALYWYRQSLGQGLEFLIYFQGNSAPDKSGLPSDRFSAERTGGSVSTLTIQRTQQEDSAVYLCASSLIAVGNEKLFFGSGTQLSVL.

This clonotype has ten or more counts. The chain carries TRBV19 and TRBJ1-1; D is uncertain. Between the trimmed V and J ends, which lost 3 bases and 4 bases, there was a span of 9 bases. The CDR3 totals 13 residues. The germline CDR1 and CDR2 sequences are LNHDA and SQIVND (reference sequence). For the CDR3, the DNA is TGTGCCAGTAGTATTTCTGGGGTCACTGAAGCTTTCTTT. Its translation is CASSISGVTEAFF.

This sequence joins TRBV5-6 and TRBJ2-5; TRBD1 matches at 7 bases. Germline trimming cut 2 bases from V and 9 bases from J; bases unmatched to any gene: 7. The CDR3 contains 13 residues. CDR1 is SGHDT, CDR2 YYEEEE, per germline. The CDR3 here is CASSLGGQRPQYF. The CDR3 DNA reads TGTGCCAGCAGCTTAGGGGGACAGCGGCCCCAGTACTTC. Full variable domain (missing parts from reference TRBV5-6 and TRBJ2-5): DAGVTQSPTHLIKTRGQQVTLRCSPKSGHDTVSWYQQALGQGPQFIFQYYEEEERQRGNFPDRFSGHQFPNYSSELNVNALLLGDSALYLCASSLGGQRPQYFGPGTRLLVL.

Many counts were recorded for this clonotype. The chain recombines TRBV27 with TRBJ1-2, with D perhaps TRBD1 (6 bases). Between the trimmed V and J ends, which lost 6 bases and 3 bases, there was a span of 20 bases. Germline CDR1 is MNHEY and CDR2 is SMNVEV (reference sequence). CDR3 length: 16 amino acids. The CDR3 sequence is CASRVPGLEGDYGYTF. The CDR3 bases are TGTGCCAGCAGGGTCCCCGGACTCGAGGGGGACTATGGCTACACCTTC.

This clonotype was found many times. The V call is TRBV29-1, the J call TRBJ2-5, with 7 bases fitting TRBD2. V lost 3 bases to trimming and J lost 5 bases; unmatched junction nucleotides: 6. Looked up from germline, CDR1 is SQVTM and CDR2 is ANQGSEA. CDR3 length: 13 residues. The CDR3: CSVEPGGRETQYF. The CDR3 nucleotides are TGCAGCGTTGAGCCGGGGGGTCGCGAGACCCAGTACTTC.

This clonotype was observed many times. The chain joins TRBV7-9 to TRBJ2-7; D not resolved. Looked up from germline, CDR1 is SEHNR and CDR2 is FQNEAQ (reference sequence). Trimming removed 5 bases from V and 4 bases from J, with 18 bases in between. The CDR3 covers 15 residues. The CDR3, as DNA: TGTGCCAGCAGCCCCTGGCCCCAACCCCCTTACGAGCAGTACTTC. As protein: CASSPWPQPPYEQYF.

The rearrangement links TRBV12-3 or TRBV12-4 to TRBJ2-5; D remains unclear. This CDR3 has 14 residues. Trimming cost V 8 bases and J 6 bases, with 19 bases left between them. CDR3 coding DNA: TGTGCCAGCGGGTCCACGGTGGGCCGTCAGACCCAGTACTTC. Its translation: CASGSTVGRQTQYF.

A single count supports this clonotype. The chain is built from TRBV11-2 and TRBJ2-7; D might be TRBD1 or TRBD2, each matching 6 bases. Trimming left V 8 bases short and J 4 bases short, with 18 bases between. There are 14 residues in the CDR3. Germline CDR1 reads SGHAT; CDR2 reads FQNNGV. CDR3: CASSPVQGTYEQYF. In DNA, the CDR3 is TGTGCCAGCTCACCAGTGCAGGGGACTTACGAGCAGTACTTC.

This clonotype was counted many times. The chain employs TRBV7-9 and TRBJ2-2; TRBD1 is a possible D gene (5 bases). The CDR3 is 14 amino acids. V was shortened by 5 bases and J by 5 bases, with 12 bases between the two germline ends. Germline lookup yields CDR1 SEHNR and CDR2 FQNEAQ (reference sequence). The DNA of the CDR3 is TGTGCCAGCAGCCCAGGGCCAGAAACCGGGGAGCTGTTTTTT. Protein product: CASSPGPETGELFF.

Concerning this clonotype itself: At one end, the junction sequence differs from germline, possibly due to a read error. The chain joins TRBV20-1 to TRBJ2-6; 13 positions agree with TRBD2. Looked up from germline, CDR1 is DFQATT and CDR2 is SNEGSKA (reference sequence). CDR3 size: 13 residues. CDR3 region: CSAGTSGANVLIF. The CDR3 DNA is TGCAGTGCCGGGACTAGCGGGGCCAACGTCCTGATTTTC.

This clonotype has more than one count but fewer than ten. DNA for the CDR3: TGTGCTAGTGGTTCTGACGTTTTAGAGCGAAAAGAAGCTTTCTTT. Amino acid sequence: CASGSDVLERKEAFF. The chain is built from TRBV12-5 and TRBJ1-1; D remains unclear. The CDR3 is 15 amino acids. Germline CDR1 is LGHNT and CDR2 is FRNRAP. The V end was cut by 4 bases, the J end by 8 bases, with 20 bases between.

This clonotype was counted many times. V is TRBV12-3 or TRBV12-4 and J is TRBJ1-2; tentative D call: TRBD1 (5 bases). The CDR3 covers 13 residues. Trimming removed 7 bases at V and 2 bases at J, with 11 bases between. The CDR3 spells CASNPGTNYGYTF. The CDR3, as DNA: TGTGCCAGCAACCCAGGGACGAACTATGGCTACACCTTC.

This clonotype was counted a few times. The CDR3 sequence: CASSLAAGASYEQYF. In DNA form, the CDR3 reads TGTGCCAGCAGTTTAGCGGCGGGGGCCTCCTACGAGCAGTACTTC. This chain uses TRBV12-3 or TRBV12-4 with TRBJ2-7; D is possibly TRBD2 (7 bases). V dropped 0 bases and J dropped 0 bases, with 9 bases sitting between them. This CDR3 has 15 residues.

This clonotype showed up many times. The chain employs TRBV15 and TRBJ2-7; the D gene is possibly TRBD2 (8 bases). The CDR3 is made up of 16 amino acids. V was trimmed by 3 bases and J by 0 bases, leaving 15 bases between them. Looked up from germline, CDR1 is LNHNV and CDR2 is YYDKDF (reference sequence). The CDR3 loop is CATSSPTGTSSYEQYF. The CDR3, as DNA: TGTGCCACCAGCAGTCCGACAGGGACTAGCTCCTACGAGCAGTACTTC.

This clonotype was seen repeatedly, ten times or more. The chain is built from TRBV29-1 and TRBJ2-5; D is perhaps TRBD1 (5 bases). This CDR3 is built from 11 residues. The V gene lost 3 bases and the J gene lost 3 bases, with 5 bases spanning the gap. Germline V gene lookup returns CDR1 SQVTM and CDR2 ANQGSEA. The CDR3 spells CSVDREETQYF. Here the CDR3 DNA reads TGCAGCGTTGACAGGGAAGAGACCCAGTACTTC.

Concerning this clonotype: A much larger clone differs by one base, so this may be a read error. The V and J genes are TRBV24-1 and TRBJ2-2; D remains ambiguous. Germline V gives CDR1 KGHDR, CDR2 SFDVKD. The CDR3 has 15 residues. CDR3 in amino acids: CATSDLTMGTEELFF. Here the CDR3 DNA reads TGTGCCACCAGTGATTTGACAATGGGCACCGAGGAGCTGTTTTTT.

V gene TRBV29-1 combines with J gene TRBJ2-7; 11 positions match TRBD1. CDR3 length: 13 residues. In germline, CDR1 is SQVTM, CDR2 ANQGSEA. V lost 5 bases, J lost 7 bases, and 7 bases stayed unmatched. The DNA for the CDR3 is TGCAGCGTTTCCGGGACAGGGGGTTGGGAGCAGTACTTC. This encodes CSVSGTGGWEQYF.

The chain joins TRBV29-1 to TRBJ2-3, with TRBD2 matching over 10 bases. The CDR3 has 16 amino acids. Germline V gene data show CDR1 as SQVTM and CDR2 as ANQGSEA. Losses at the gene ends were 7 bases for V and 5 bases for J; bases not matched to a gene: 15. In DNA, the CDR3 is TGCAGCGCGGGGAGGGAAGCGGGAGGGCCTGGAGATACGCAGTATTTT. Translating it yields CSAGREAGGPGDTQYF.

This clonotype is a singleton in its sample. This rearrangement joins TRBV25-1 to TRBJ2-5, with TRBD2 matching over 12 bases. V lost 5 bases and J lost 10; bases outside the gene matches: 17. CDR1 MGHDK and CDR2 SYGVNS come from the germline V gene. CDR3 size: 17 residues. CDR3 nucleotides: TGTGCCAGCAGTTACCTGTGGACTAGCGGGGCCTCCTACGACCAGTACTTC. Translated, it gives CASSYLWTSGASYDQYF.

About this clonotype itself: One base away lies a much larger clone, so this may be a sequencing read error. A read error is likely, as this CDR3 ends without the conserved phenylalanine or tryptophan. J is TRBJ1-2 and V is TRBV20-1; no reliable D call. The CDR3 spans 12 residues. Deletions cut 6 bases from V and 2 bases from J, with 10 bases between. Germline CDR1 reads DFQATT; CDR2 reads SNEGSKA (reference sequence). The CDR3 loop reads CSAGRLNYGYTS. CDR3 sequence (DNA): TGCAGTGCGGGCAGACTAAACTATGGCTACACCTCC.

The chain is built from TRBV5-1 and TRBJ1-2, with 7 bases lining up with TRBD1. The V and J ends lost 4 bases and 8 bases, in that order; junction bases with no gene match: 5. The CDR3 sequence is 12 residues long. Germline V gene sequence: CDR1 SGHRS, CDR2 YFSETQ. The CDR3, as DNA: TGCGCCAGCAGCGCCACGGGACAGGGCTACACCTTC. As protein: CASSATGQGYTF. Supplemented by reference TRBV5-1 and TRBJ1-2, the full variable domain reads KAGVTQTPRYLIKTRGQQVTLSCSPISGHRSVSWYQQTPGQGLQFLFEYFSETQRNKGNFPGRFSGRQFSNSRSEMNVSTLELGDSALYLCASSATGQGYTFGSGTRLTVV.